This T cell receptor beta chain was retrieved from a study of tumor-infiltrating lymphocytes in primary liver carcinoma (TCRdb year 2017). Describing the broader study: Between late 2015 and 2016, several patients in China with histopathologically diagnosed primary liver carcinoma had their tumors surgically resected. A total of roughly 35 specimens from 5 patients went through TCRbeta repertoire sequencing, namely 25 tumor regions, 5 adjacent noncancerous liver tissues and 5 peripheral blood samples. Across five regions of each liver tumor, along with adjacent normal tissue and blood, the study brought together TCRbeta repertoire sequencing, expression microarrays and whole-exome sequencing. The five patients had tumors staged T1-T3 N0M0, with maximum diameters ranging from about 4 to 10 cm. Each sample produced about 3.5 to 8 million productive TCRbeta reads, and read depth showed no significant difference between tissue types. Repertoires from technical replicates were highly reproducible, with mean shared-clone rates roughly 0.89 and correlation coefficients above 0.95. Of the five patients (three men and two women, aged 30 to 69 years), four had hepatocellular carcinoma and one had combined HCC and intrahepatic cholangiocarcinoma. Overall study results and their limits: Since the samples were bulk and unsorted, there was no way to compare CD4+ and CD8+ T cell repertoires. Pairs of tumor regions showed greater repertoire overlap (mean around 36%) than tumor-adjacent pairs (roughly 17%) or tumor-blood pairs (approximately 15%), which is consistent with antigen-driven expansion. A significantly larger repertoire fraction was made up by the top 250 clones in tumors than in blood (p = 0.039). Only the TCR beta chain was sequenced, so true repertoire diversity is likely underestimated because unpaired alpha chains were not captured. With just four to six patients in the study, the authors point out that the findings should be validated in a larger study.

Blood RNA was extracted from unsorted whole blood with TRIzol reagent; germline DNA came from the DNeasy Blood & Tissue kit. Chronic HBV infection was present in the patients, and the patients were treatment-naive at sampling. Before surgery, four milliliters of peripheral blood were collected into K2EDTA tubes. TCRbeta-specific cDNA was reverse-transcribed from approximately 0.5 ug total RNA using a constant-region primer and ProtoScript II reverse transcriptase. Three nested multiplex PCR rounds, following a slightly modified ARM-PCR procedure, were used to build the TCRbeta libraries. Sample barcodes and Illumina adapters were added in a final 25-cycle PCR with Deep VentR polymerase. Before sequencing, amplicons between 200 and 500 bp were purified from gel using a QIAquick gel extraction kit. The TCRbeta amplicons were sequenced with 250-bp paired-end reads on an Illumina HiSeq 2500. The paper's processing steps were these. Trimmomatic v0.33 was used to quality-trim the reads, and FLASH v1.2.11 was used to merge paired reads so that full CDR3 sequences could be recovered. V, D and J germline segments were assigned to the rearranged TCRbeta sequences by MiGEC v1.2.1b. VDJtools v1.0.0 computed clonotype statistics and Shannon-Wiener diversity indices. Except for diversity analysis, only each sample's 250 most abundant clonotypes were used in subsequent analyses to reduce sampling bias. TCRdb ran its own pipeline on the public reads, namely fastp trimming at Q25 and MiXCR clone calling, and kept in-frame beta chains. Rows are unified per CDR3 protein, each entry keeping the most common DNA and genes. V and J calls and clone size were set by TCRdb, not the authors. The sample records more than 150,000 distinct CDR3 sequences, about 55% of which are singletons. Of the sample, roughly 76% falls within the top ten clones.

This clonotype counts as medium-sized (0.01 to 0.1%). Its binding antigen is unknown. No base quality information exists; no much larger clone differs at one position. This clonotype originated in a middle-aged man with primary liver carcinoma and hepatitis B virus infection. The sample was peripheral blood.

The CDR3 protein: CASSTSGRANTGELFF. The DNA sequence follows: TGTGCCAGCAGCACTAGCGGGAGGGCGAACACCGGGGAGCTGTTTTTT. The chain is made from TRBV11-2 and TRBJ2-2; the central 13 bases match TRBD2. CDR3 length: 16 amino acids, cysteine to phenylalanine. Only the CDR3 DNA is retained, 48 bases long and in frame from the first base. Relative to germline, V is missing 5 bases and J is missing 0 bases, with 0 bases of the junction outside any gene match. CDR1 and CDR2 (SGHAT, FQNNGV) derive from the germline V gene.